A single sample gave rise to the 28 T cell receptor beta chains below, sequenced in a study of cytomegalovirus exposure and HLA in healthy donors. Only in-frame clones appear in the TCRdb table, and some are missing; sequencing was by immunoSEQ multiplex PCR. The repertoire consists of some 120,000 clones, with roughly 84% occurring once and the leading ten covering roughly 2%. The sequencing input was PBMCs. All receptors come from a woman aged 25 to 39 in good health and CMV-seronegative.

The rearrangement links TRBV18 to TRBJ2-7, with TRBD1 identical over 10 bases. Germline CDR1 reads KGHSH; CDR2 reads LQKENI. This CDR3 has 14 amino acids. V dropped 4 bases and J dropped 6; count of bases not matched to a gene: 6. CDR3 residues: CASSLLGQGGEQYF. CDR3 bases: TGTGCCAGCTCACTGCTAGGACAGGGGGGCGAGCAGTACTTC.

This clone was counted only a few times. The V call is TRBV4-3, the J call TRBJ1-2; D might be TRBD1 (6 bases). Per the germline V gene, CDR1 is LGHNA and CDR2 is YSLEER. The CDR3 covers 15 residues. V was cut by 0 bases and J by 3 bases, with 11 bases left in between. The CDR3 loop reads CASSQDRGGYYGYTF. CDR3 nucleotides: TGCGCCAGCAGCCAAGATCGAGGGGGATACTATGGCTACACCTTC.

This chain uses TRBV7-6 with TRBJ2-1, with 12 nucleotides matching TRBD2. CDR1 is SGHVS and CDR2 is FNYEAQ in the germline V gene. This CDR3 spans 17 amino acids. J lost 2 bases, V lost 3 bases, and 5 bases had no gene match. In DNA, the CDR3 is TGTGCCAGCAGCTTCCGACTAGCGGGGGTGACCTACAATGAGCAGTTCTTC. Its protein is CASSFRLAGVTYNEQFF.

V usage is TRBV19 and J usage is TRBJ1-1; 7 bases line up with TRBD1. Germline assignment: CDR1 LNHDA and CDR2 SQIVND (reference sequence). V was clipped by 4 bases and J by 1 base; unmatched bases: 3. The CDR3 has 14 residues. DNA of the CDR3: TGTGCCAGTAGTAACCAGGGGGGGAACACTGAAGCTTTCTTT. Protein sequence: CASSNQGGNTEAFF.

The V call is TRBV7-9, the J call TRBJ1-5; unclear D gene. This CDR3 has 16 amino acids. Germline V CDR1 and CDR2: SEHNR, FQNEAQ (reference sequence). V lost 0 bases and J 7 bases, leaving 16 bases between the germline ends. The CDR3 region is CASSLALSKYRQPQHF. As DNA, the CDR3 is TGTGCCAGCAGCTTAGCGCTTTCTAAGTACAGACAGCCCCAGCATTTT.

The chain uses TRBV19 and TRBJ1-2, with 12 bases lining up with TRBD1. The CDR3 runs to 15 residues. The V segment lost 5 bases and the J segment 7 bases; nucleotides outside the gene matches: 8. From germline, CDR1 is LNHDA and CDR2 SQIVND (reference sequence). The CDR3, as DNA: TGTGCCAGTAGTCACCGGGACAGGGGGCTTGGTGGCTACACCTTC. As protein: CASSHRDRGLGGYTF.

J is TRBJ1-6 and V is TRBV7-9; TRBD1 matches 9 bases. The CDR3 extends over 16 amino acids. Germline V gives CDR1 SEHNR, CDR2 FQNEAQ (reference sequence). V lost 5 bases, J lost 7 bases, and 9 bases stayed unmatched. For the CDR3, the DNA is TGTGCCAGCAGCCCCGAGGGACAGGGAGGGAATTCACCCCTCCACTTT. Its protein product is CASSPEGQGGNSPLHF.

For this clone: At one end, the junction sequence differs from germline, possibly due to a read error. The chain employs TRBV7-7 and TRBJ1-1; D uncertain. CDR1 is SSHAT and CDR2 is FNYEAQ in the germline V gene (reference sequence). The CDR3 runs 21 residues. The CDR3 nucleotides are TGTGCTAGCAGCTTAGACGGAAGGGAACCGAGGAGGGTAGGTAAAGACACTGAAGCTTTCTTT. As protein: CASSLDGREPRRVGKDTEAFF.

The J gene is TRBJ1-4, the V gene TRBV12-5; 7 nucleotides match TRBD1. The germline V gene has CDR1 LGHNT and CDR2 FRNRAP. V gave up 8 bases and J gave up 0 bases; unmatched junction bases: 3. The CDR3 runs 14 residues. The CDR3 sequence is CASRGQATNEKLFF. The CDR3, as DNA: TGTGCTAGTAGGGGGCAGGCAACTAATGAAAAACTGTTTTTT.

The rearrangement uses TRBV25-1 and TRBJ2-2; TRBD2 might be the D (5 bases). Germline values: CDR1 MGHDK, CDR2 SYGVNS. The CDR3 runs 14 residues. V gave up 4 bases and J gave up 10 bases, with 16 bases separating them. CDR3 nucleotides: TGTGCCAGCAGTGGGCTATATGCCCGGGAGGAGCTGTTTTTT. Amino acid sequence: CASSGLYAREELFF.

V and J are TRBV9 and TRBJ1-6; 10 bases match TRBD1. The CDR3 sequence is 14 residues long. The germline V gene has CDR1 SGDLS and CDR2 YYNGEE. Trimming cost V 8 bases and J 10 bases; bases outside gene matches: 9. Here the CDR3 reads CARSGTGEKSPLHF. The CDR3 region has the DNA TGTGCCAGATCCGGGACAGGGGAAAAGTCACCCCTCCACTTT.

The chain couples TRBV30 to TRBJ1-2, with a tentative D call TRBD1 (5 bases). The CDR3 is 13 residues long. The germline V gene has CDR1 GTSNPN and CDR2 SVGIG (reference sequence). V was cut by 1 base and J by 2 bases, with 8 bases left in between. The chain's CDR3 is CAWSAGRNYGYTF. The CDR3 DNA reads as TGTGCCTGGAGTGCAGGGCGCAACTATGGCTACACCTTC. The full variable domain, in which reference TRBV30 and TRBJ1-2 provide the parts outside the CDR3, is SQTIHQWPATLVQPVGSPLSLECTVEGTSNPNLYWYRQAAGRGLQLLFYSVGIGQISSEVPQNLSASRPQDRQFILSSKKLLLSDSGFYLCAWSAGRNYGYTFGSGTRLTVV.

V usage is TRBV23-1 and J usage is TRBJ1-2; D is perhaps TRBD1 (6 bases). TRBV23-1 qualifies as an ORF whose function is uncertain. There are 16 residues in the CDR3. V gave up 5 bases and J gave up 5 bases, with 21 bases separating them. The CDR3 region is CASSKVQGARGYGYTF. The CDR3, as DNA: TGCGCCAGCAGTAAAGTACAGGGCGCCCGCGGGTATGGCTACACCTTC.

The chain carries TRBV2 and TRBJ2-1, with 8 bases aligning to TRBD2. CDR1 is SNHLY and CDR2 is FYNNEI in the germline V gene. The CDR3 is 14 residues long. V shed 3 bases, J shed 11 bases, and the junction held 9 bases outside the gene matches. In nucleotides, the CDR3 is TGTGCCAGCAGTGATGGTGTAGCGGGAACCCAGCAGTTCTTC. This translates into CASSDGVAGTQQFF.

The rearrangement uses TRBV5-1 and TRBJ1-1; D is uncertain. V was clipped by 5 bases and J by 5 bases, with 10 bases between them. This CDR3 has 12 residues. Germline loops: CDR1 SGHRS, CDR2 YFSETQ. DNA of the CDR3: TGCGCCAGCAGTGAGGCGGGAACTGAAGCTTTCTTT. Translating it yields CASSEAGTEAFF.

This clone was counted between two and nine times. The chain joins TRBV15 to TRBJ1-5; D gene uncertain. The CDR3 sequence is 14 residues long. Germline assignment: CDR1 LNHNV and CDR2 YYDKDF (reference sequence). The germline V and J ends were trimmed by 5 bases and 1 base, with 9 bases remaining between them. Written as DNA, the CDR3 is TGTGCCACCAGCGGAGGGCCCAGCAATCAGCCCCAGCATTTT. It yields the protein CATSGGPSNQPQHF.

This clone appeared a single time. The V and J genes are TRBV6-6 and TRBJ1-5, with 8 bases fitting TRBD1. The germline gives CDR1 MNHNY, CDR2 SVGAGI (reference sequence). Germline trimming cut 4 bases from V and 3 bases from J; bases unmatched to any gene: 2. There are 14 residues in the CDR3. Here the CDR3 reads CASSWDRPNQPQHF. The CDR3 region has the DNA TGTGCCAGCAGTTGGGACAGGCCCAATCAGCCCCAGCATTTT.

The chain uses TRBV6-4 and TRBJ2-5, with 11 bases lining up with TRBD2. V shed 1 base, J shed 7 bases, and the junction held 5 bases outside the gene matches. This CDR3 comprises 15 residues. The germline V gene has CDR1 MRHNA and CDR2 SNTAGT. CDR3 sequence: CASSDLAGGPGTQYF. The CDR3 region has the DNA TGTGCCAGCAGTGACTTAGCGGGGGGGCCGGGGACCCAGTACTTC.

The rearrangement joins TRBV7-2 to TRBJ2-1; D is unresolved. The CDR3 has 15 amino acids. Per germline, CDR1 SGHTA and CDR2 FQGNSA. V shed 1 base and J shed 0 bases, with 7 bases lying between them. CDR3: CASSLGSLSYNEQFF. In DNA, the CDR3 is TGTGCCAGCAGCTTAGGAAGCCTCTCCTACAATGAGCAGTTCTTC. Full variable domain (outside the CDR3, taken from reference TRBV7-2 and TRBJ2-1): GAGVSQSPSNKVTEKGKDVELRCDPISGHTALYWYRQSLGQGLEFLIYFQGNSAPDKSGLPSDRFSAERTGGSVSTLTIQRTQQEDSAVYLCASSLGSLSYNEQFFGPGTRLTVL.

V usage is TRBV30 and J usage is TRBJ1-4; D possibly corresponds to TRBD1 (5 bases). The germline CDR1 and CDR2 sequences are GTSNPN and SVGIG (reference sequence). The CDR3 covers 13 residues. V shed 3 bases and J shed 1 base, with 6 bases lying between them. CDR3 nucleotides: TGTGCCTGGAGAAGGGGAACTAATGAAAAACTGTTTTTT. Encoded protein: CAWRRGTNEKLFF.

This chain links TRBV7-9 with TRBJ1-6; 8 bases fit TRBD1. There are 14 residues in the CDR3. J was trimmed by 7 bases and V by 6 bases; bases with no gene match: 5. CDR1 SEHNR and CDR2 FQNEAQ come from the germline V gene (reference sequence). For the CDR3, the DNA is TGTGCCAGCAGTTATGACAGGGGCAATTCACCCCTCCACTTT. Translating it yields CASSYDRGNSPLHF.

The chain recombines TRBV7-2 with TRBJ2-3, with TRBD2 matching 8 bases. The V segment lost 1 base and the J segment 2 bases; nucleotides outside the gene matches: 8. CDR1 SGHTA and CDR2 FQGNSA come from the germline V gene. CDR3 length equals 17 residues. The CDR3 nucleotides read TGTGCCAGCAGCTTAGGAAGCCGGGGGGGGCACACAGATACGCAGTATTTT. Amino acid sequence: CASSLGSRGGHTDTQYF.

The chain combines TRBV29-1 with TRBJ1-2; 8 positions match TRBD1. The germline V gene encodes CDR1 SQVTM and CDR2 ANQGSEA. With 6 bases clipped from V and 6 bases from J, the junction kept 9 bases outside the gene matches. This CDR3 region has 13 residues. CDR3 sequence (DNA): TGCAGCGTAGCCAGGACAGGGCCCGATGGCTACACCTTC. Residues: CSVARTGPDGYTF.

This sequence joins TRBV28 and TRBJ1-6, with 8 nucleotides matching TRBD1. The CDR3 spans 15 residues. The germline CDR1 and CDR2 sequences are MDHEN and SYDVKM. V dropped 4 bases and J dropped 9; count of bases not matched to a gene: 8. CDR3 bases: TGTGCCAGCAGTTCCCCCGGGACAGGACCTTCACCCCTCCACTTT. It codes for CASSSPGTGPSPLHF.

J is TRBJ1-1 and V is TRBV9; D unresolved. Germline V gene lookup returns CDR1 SGDLS and CDR2 YYNGEE. V was clipped by 0 bases and J by 4 bases, with 7 bases between them. The CDR3 contains 13 residues. The CDR3 DNA is TGTGCCAGCAGCGTAGGAGGGAGCACTGAAGCTTTCTTT. Amino acids: CASSVGGSTEAFF. The full variable domain, in which reference TRBV9 and TRBJ1-1 provide the parts outside the CDR3, is DSGVTQTPKHLITATGQRVTLRCSPRSGDLSVYWYQQSLDQGLQFLIQYYNGEERAKGNILERFSAQQFPDLHSELNLSSLELGDSALYFCASSVGGSTEAFFGQGTRLTVV.

The table lists this clone with a count of one. This chain links TRBV7-2 with TRBJ1-2; 8 positions agree with TRBD1. The ends lost 5 bases at V and 7 bases at J; junction bases unmatched: 9. CDR3 size: 14 residues. Germline V gene sequence: CDR1 SGHTA, CDR2 FQGNSA. This chain's CDR3 is CASSATTGAGGYTF. In DNA, the CDR3 is TGTGCCAGCAGCGCAACGACAGGGGCTGGTGGCTACACCTTC.

As to this clone: An end of the junction differs from the germline gene, which may be a read error. The chain joins TRBV5-1 to TRBJ1-1; TRBD1 is a possible D gene (5 bases). This CDR3 spans 13 amino acids. Germline V CDR1 and CDR2: SGHRS, YFSETQ. CDR3 in amino acids: CASSLKVGDKLSF. CDR3 DNA: TGCGCCAGCAGCTTGAAGGTAGGGGATAAGCTTTCTTTT.

The chain employs TRBV5-1 and TRBJ2-1; 9 bases line up with TRBD2. Trimming cost V 0 bases and J 6 bases; bases outside gene matches: 4. Germline loops: CDR1 SGHRS, CDR2 YFSETQ. There are 15 residues in the CDR3. CDR3 protein: CASSLEGLAGNEQFF. In DNA, the CDR3 is TGCGCCAGCAGCTTGGAGGGACTAGCAGGCAATGAGCAGTTCTTC.